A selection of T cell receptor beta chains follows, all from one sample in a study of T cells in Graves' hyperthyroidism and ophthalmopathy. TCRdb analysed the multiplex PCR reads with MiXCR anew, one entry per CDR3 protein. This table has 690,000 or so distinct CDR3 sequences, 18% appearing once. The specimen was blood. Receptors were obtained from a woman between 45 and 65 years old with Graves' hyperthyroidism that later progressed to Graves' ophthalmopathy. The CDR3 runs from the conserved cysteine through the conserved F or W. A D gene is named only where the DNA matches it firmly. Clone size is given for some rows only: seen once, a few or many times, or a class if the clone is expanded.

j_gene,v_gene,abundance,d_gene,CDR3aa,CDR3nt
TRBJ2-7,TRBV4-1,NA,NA,CASSQAITYEQYF,TGCGCCAGCAGCCAGGCTATAACCTACGAGCAGTACTTC
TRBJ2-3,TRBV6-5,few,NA,CASIMTGESSDTQYF,TGTGCCAGCATTATGACAGGAGAGTCTTCAGATACGCAGTATTTT
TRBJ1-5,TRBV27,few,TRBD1,CASSSGQGTGNQPQHF,TGTGCCAGCAGTTCGGGACAGGGAACGGGCAATCAGCCCCAGCATTTT
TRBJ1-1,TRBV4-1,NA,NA,CASSQEARRRGTEAFF,TGCGCCAGCAGCCAAGAAGCACGCCGCAGGGGCACTGAAGCTTTCTTT
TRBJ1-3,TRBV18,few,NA,CASSPETLLSGNTIYF,TGTGCCAGCTCACCAGAGACGTTGCTCTCTGGAAACACCATATATTTT
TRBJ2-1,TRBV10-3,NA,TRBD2,CAISESSSGGQWYEQFF,TGTGCCATCAGTGAGTCGTCTAGCGGGGGCCAATGGTATGAGCAGTTCTTC
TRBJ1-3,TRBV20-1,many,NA,CSARQLTGNTIYF,TGCAGTGCTCGACAGCTCACTGGAAACACCATATATTTT
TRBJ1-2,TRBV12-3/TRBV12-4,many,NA,CASSNKNYGYTF,TGTGCCAGCAGTAATAAGAACTATGGCTACACCTTC
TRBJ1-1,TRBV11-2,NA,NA,CASSWQGAMNTEAFF,TGTGCCAGCAGCTGGCAGGGCGCAATGAACACTGAAGCTTTCTTT
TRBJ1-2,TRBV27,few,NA,CASSLSMGNGYTF,TGTGCCAGCAGTTTATCGATGGGTAATGGCTACACCTTC
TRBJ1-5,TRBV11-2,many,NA,CASSAGERSNQPQHF,TGTGCCAGCAGTGCCGGTGAACGGAGCAATCAGCCCCAGCATTTT
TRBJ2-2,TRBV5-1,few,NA,CASSGQTGELFF,TGCGCCAGCTCCGGCCAGACCGGGGAGCTGTTTTTT
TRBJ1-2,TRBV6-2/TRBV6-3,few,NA,CASSQGYNYGYTF,TGTGCCAGCAGTCAAGGGTATAACTATGGCTACACCTTC
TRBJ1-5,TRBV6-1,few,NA,CASWNVDQPQHF,TGTGCCAGCTGGAATGTCGATCAGCCCCAGCATTTT
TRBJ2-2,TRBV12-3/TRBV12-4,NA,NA,CASSLRGDHGELFF,TGTGCCAGCAGTTTGAGAGGGGATCACGGGGAGCTGTTTTTT
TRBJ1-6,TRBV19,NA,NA,CASSIAGDGSPLHF,TGTGCCAGTAGTATCGCAGGGGACGGTTCACCCCTCCACTTT
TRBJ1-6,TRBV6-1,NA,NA,CASSAGRDYNSPLHF,TGTGCCAGCAGTGCAGGCCGAGATTATAATTCACCCCTCCACTTT
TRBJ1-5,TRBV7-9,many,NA,CASSYDGGNQPQHF,TGTGCCAGCAGCTACGACGGAGGCAATCAGCCCCAGCATTTT
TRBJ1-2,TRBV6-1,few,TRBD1,CASINRGRGGYTF,TGTGCCAGCATAAACAGGGGGCGCGGGGGCTACACCTTC
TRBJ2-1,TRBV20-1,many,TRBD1,CSAPKGQGVFDEQFF,TGCAGTGCACCCAAAGGACAGGGAGTTTTCGATGAGCAGTTCTTC
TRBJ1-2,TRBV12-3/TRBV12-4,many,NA,CASSLTQSVNYGYTF,TGTGCCAGCAGTTTAACACAAAGTGTCAACTATGGCTACACCTTC
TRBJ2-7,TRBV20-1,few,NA,CSARSGYEQYF,TGCAGTGCTAGGTCAGGCTACGAGCAGTACTTC
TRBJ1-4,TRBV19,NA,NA,CASKPPGFNEKLFF,TGTGCCAGTAAGCCTCCGGGGTTTAATGAAAAACTGTTTTTT
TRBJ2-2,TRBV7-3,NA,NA,CASSLLGTGGAPTGELFF,TGTGCCAGCAGCTTACTTGGTACGGGGGGCGCACCCACCGGGGAGCTGTTTTTT
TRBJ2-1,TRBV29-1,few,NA,CSVEGRADGHNEQFF,TGCAGCGTTGAAGGTAGGGCTGATGGACACAATGAGCAGTTCTTC
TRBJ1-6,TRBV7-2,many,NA,CASSLETGVGSPLHF,TGTGCCAGCAGCTTAGAGACGGGGGTCGGTTCACCCCTCCACTTT
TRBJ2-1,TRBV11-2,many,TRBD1,CASSIGQGVRSYNEQFF,TGTGCCAGCAGCATAGGACAGGGGGTAAGATCCTACAATGAGCAGTTCTTC
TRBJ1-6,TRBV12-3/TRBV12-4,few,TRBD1,CASREDREVSPLHF,TGTGCCAGCAGAGAGGACAGGGAAGTTTCACCCCTCCACTTT
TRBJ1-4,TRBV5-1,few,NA,CASSLGQVSTNEKLFF,TGCGCCAGCAGCTTGGGACAGGTATCAACTAATGAAAAGCTGTTTTTT
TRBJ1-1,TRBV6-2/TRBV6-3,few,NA,CASRLFDEAFF,TGTGCCAGCAGATTGTTTGATGAAGCTTTCTTT
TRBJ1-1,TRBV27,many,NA,CASSLNRAAGTEAFF,TGTGCCAGCAGCCTTAACCGGGCCGCAGGCACTGAAGCTTTCTTT
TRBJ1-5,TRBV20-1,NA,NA,CSAYVSRGNQPQHF,TGCAGTGCCTATGTTAGTCGGGGGAATCAGCCCCAGCATTTT
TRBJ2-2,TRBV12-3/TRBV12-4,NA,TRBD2,CASSLRRGFTGELFF,TGTGCCAGCAGTTTACGGCGGGGGTTCACCGGGGAGCTGTTTTTT
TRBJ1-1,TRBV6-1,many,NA,CASSEWRGAKNTEAFF,TGTGCCAGCAGTGAATGGCGGGGCGCCAAGAACACTGAAGCTTTCTTT
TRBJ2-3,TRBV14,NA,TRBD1,CASSHPYRGILTATQYF,TGTGCCAGCAGCCATCCATACAGGGGGATCCTCACAGCTACGCAGTATTTT
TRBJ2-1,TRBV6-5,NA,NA,CASSYSRQGFDEQFF,TGTGCCAGCAGTTACTCGCGTCAGGGGTTCGATGAGCAGTTCTTC
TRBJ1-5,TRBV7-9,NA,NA,CASSLTTAADQPQHF,TGTGCCAGCAGCCTCACAACCGCGGCTGATCAGCCCCAGCATTTT
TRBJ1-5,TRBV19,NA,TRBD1,CASSYRQGSNQPQHF,TGTGCCAGTAGTTACCGACAGGGTAGCAATCAGCCCCAGCATTTT
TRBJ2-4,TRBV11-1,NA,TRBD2,CASSFGGVAKNIQYF,TGTGCCAGCAGCTTCGGGGGGGTAGCCAAAAACATTCAGTACTTC
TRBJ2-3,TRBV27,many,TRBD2,CASSPVAGGPDTQYF,TGTGCCAGCAGTCCCGTAGCGGGGGGGCCGGATACGCAGTATTTT
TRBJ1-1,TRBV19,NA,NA,CASRDFQLNTEAFF,TGTGCCAGCAGGGACTTCCAATTGAACACTGAAGCTTTCTTT
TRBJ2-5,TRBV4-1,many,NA,CASSQKQGSETQYF,TGCGCCAGCAGCCAAAAACAGGGTTCAGAGACCCAGTACTTC
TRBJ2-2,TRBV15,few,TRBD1,CATSRERDSYTGELFF,TGTGCCACCAGCAGAGAAAGGGACAGTTACACCGGGGAGCTGTTTTTT